This entry lists 4 T cell receptor beta chains sequenced from one sample in a study of CD4+ T cells in melanoma. Profiled with immunoSEQ multiplex PCR; TCRdb holds only in-frame clones, not every one. This table has about 55,000 clones, over 60% appearing once. Sequencing was carried out using tumor tissue. The receptors stem from a human donor with melanoma.

This chain uses TRBV29-1 with TRBJ1-3; no firm D call. Germline loops: CDR1 SQVTM, CDR2 ANQGSEA. V was shortened by 4 bases and J by 0 bases, with 4 bases between the two germline ends. The CDR3 is 12 residues long. The CDR3 is CSVGNSGNTIYF. In DNA form, the CDR3 reads TGCAGCGTTGGTAACTCTGGAAACACCATATATTTT.

The chain recombines TRBV5-8 with TRBJ2-5; 13 bases are shared with TRBD2. This CDR3 comprises 14 residues. V trimming: 4 bases; J trimming: 8 bases; junction bases outside the gene matches: 5. Germline V lookup: CDR1 SGHTS, CDR2 YDEGEE. CDR3 protein: CASSLRLAGGTQYF. In DNA form, the CDR3 reads TGTGCCAGCAGCCTTCGACTAGCGGGGGGAACCCAGTACTTC.

The chain recombines TRBV9 with TRBJ2-7; D possibly corresponds to TRBD1 (6 bases). Trimming took off 0 bases at V and 6 bases at J, with 13 bases between the two ends. CDR3 length: 14 amino acids. CDR1 is SGDLS, CDR2 YYNGEE, per germline. CDR3 coding DNA: TGTGCCAGCAGCGTAGAGGGACAATGGAGCGAGCAGTACTTC. Amino acids: CASSVEGQWSEQYF. The whole variable domain, remainder taken from reference TRBV9 and TRBJ2-7, is DSGVTQTPKHLITATGQRVTLRCSPRSGDLSVYWYQQSLDQGLQFLIQYYNGEERAKGNILERFSAQQFPDLHSELNLSSLELGDSALYFCASSVEGQWSEQYFGPGTRLTVT.

CDR3 amino acids: CASSLGQGARETQYF. The CDR3 coding sequence is TGTGCCAGCAGCCTCGGACAGGGGGCGAGGGAGACCCAGTACTTC. The chain employs TRBV6-6 and TRBJ2-5; 11 positions match TRBD1. Germline-derived CDR1 and CDR2 are MNHNY and SVGAGI (reference sequence). This CDR3 is 15 amino acids long. After removal of 6 bases from V and 5 bases from J, the junction contained 8 bases not matched to a gene.